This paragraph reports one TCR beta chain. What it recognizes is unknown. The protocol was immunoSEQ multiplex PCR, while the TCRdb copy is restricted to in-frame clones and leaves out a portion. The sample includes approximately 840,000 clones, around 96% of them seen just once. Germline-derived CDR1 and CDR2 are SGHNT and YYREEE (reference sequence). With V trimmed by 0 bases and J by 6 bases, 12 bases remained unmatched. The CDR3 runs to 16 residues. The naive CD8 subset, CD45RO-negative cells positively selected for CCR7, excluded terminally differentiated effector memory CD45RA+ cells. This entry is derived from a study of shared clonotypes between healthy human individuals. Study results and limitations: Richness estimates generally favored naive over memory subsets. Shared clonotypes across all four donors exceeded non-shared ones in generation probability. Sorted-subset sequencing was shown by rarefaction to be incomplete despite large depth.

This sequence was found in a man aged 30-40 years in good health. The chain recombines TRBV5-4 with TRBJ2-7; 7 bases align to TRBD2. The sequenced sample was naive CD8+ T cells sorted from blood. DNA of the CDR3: TGTGCCAGCAGCTTGGTCCAGGGAGGGATGTTTGGCGAGCAGTACTTC. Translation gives CASSLVQGGMFGEQYF.